This T cell receptor beta chain was identified during a study of glioma-infiltrating T cells. The study, taken as a whole, reports: Very few CDR3 sequences were shared between tissue and blood. Non-neoplastic patients had below-expected tissue-blood divergence, while all gliomas exceeded expectation.

For this clonotype: Antigen unknown. This may arise from a read error, as a much more abundant clone is one base away.

Using RNA template, CDR3s of TCR alpha and beta were amplified with iRepertoire arm-PCR. For one-step reverse transcription and amplification, roughly 100-400 ng of tissue mRNA or PBMC total RNA was used. TCRdb reprocessed the multiplex PCR reads with MiXCR, giving one entry per CDR3 protein. The sample holds around 190,000 distinct CDR3 sequences; around 32% are singletons and the top ten take just over 20%. This CDR3 is 15 amino acids long. Looked up from germline, CDR1 is KGHSH and CDR2 is LQKENI. The sequencing input was glioma tissue, nonneoplastic brain tissue, or PBMCs (not recorded which). The V call is TRBV18, the J call TRBJ2-7; D not certain. The origin of this receptor is a human donor with low-grade glioma or glioblastoma, undergoing nonglioma brain surgery, or in good health (not recorded which). CDR3 protein: CASSRIHGSSYKQYF. CDR3 DNA: TGTGCCAGCTCACGGATCCACGGATCCTCCTACAAGCAGTACTTC.